These 7 T cell receptor beta chains originate from one sample sequenced in a study of PD-1 blockade in classical Hodgkin lymphoma. Here immunoSEQ multiplex PCR was the method, and the copy in TCRdb shows in-frame clones only, minus some. Among about 13,000 clones, roughly four fifths were seen once, and the ten largest hold 0.75% to 0.95%. Regarding time point: cycle 4 day 1 (C4D1), after around six weeks of nivolumab. Every patient was affected by relapse after autologous stem cell transplantation, while exposure to brentuximab vedotin was not uniform. It was by magnetic negative selection that CD4+ T cells were purified from thawed PBMCs. The sequencing used CD4+ T cells from blood, collected before the fourth cycle of nivolumab. The receptors here all came from a human donor with classical Hodgkin lymphoma.

V usage is TRBV7-2 and J usage is TRBJ1-2; perhaps TRBD1 as D (6 bases). Germline CDR1 reads SGHTA; CDR2 reads FQGNSA. V dropped 7 bases and J dropped 4 bases, with 16 bases sitting between them. This CDR3 comprises 14 residues. The CDR3 nucleotides are TGTGCCAGCACCCTTTTTTCAGGGGCCTATGGCTACACCTTC. Amino acids: CASTLFSGAYGYTF. The full variable domain, completed using reference TRBV7-2 and TRBJ1-2, is GAGVSQSPSNKVTEKGKDVELRCDPISGHTALYWYRQSLGQGLEFLIYFQGNSAPDKSGLPSDRFSAERTGGSVSTLTIQRTQQEDSAVYLCASTLFSGAYGYTFGSGTRLTVV.

This clone was detected a few times. The chain recombines TRBV19 with TRBJ1-4; D not certain. This CDR3 contains 14 residues. Germline V CDR1 and CDR2: LNHDA, SQIVND (reference sequence). Trimming pared 3 bases from V and 7 bases from J, leaving 12 bases between. CDR3 DNA: TGTGCCAGTAGTATTCTATCGGGTTCTGAAAAACTGTTTTTT. Translated, it gives CASSILSGSEKLFF.

This clone has just a few counts. This chain links TRBV14 with TRBJ1-1; D is possibly TRBD1 (5 bases). Trimming removed 0 bases from V and 5 bases from J, with 13 bases in between. The CDR3 loop spans 15 amino acids. CDR1 is SGHDN and CDR2 is FVKESK in the germline V gene. The CDR3 protein is CASSQDPRAGTEAFF. CDR3 in DNA: TGTGCCAGCAGCCAAGATCCCAGGGCGGGTACTGAAGCTTTCTTT.

V is TRBV5-1 and J is TRBJ2-1; 13 nucleotides agree with TRBD2. The CDR3 contains 15 residues. Trimming at V came to 2 bases and at J to 8 bases, leaving 4 bases not matched to a gene. Germline-derived CDR1 and CDR2 are SGHRS and YFSETQ. The DNA for the CDR3 is TGCGCCAGCAGCTTACCGGGACTAGCGGGACATGAGCAGTTCTTC. It is translated as CASSLPGLAGHEQFF.

This clone was seen a handful of times. The chain uses TRBV5-1 and TRBJ1-2; D is unclear. CDR1 SGHRS and CDR2 YFSETQ come from the germline V gene. The CDR3 covers 17 residues. Trimming shortened V by 0 bases and J by 7 bases, and 22 bases separated the two germline ends. The CDR3 region has the DNA TGCGCCAGCAGCTTGGGCCCCTTGGGAGAGGGAATTGGTGGCTACACCTTC. Protein: CASSLGPLGEGIGGYTF.

V gene TRBV4-1 combines with J gene TRBJ2-7; D is perhaps TRBD1 (6 bases). The CDR3 has 14 amino acids. Germline CDR1 and CDR2: MGHRA and YSYEKL. V lost 0 bases and J lost 2, with 8 bases in between. CDR3 in amino acids: CASSQDDRTYEQYF. DNA of the CDR3: TGCGCCAGCAGCCAAGACGACAGGACCTACGAGCAGTACTTC.

The rearrangement links TRBV11-2 to TRBJ2-1; TRBD2 aligns across 11 bases. This CDR3 has 14 amino acids. V gave up 3 bases and J gave up 9 bases; unmatched junction bases: 4. CDR1 is SGHAT, CDR2 FQNNGV, per germline. Here the CDR3 reads CASSFRTSGLEQFF. CDR3 DNA: TGTGCCAGCAGCTTTAGGACTAGCGGGCTTGAGCAGTTCTTC.